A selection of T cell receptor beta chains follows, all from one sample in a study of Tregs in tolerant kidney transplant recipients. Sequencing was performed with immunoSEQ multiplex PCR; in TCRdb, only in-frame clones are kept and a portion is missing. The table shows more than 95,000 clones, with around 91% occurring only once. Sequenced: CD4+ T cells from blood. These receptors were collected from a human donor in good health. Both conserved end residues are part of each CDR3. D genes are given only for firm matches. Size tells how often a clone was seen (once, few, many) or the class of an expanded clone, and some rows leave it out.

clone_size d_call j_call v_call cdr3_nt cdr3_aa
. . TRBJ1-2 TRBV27 TGTGCCAGCAGAGGCATGACAGAGAACTATGGCTACACCTTC CASRGMTENYGYTF
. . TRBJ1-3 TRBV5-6 TGTGCCAGCAGCTTGCCAGGTACCCACTCTGGAAACACCATATATTTT CASSLPGTHSGNTIYF
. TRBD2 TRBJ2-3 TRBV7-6 TGTGCCAGCAGCTCGGGACTAGCGGGGGCCAGCACAGATACGCAGTATTTT CASSSGLAGASTDTQYF
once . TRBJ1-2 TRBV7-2 TGTGCCAGCAGCCCAAACCAAGGGACAAACTATGGCTACACCTTC CASSPNQGTNYGYTF
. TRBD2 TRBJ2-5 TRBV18 TGTGCCAGCTCACCGGGACTAGCGGGGAAAGAGACCCAGTACTTC CASSPGLAGKETQYF
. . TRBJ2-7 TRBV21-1 TGTGCCAGCAGCAAGTACCGTGGCGAGCAGTACTTC CASSKYRGEQYF
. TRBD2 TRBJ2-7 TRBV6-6 TGTGCCAGCAGTTACTCGGGAGGGTTGCCGGCCTACGAGCAGTACTTC CASSYSGGLPAYEQYF
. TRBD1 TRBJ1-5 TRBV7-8 TGTGCCAGCAGCTTAGTCGCAGGGGGGTATATCAATCAGCCCCAGCATTTT CASSLVAGGYINQPQHF
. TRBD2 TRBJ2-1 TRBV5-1 TGCGCCAGCAGCTTGGCTAGCGGGGGGAGGGTTGAGCAGTTCTTC CASSLASGGRVEQFF
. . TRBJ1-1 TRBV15 TGTGCCACCAGCAGAGACCTATACCCCACACCAAGCTACACTGAAGCTTTCTTT CATSRDLYPTPSYTEAFF
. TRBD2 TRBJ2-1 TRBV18 TGTGCCAGCTCACCACAATACGGGAGGGACAATGAGCAGTTCTTC CASSPQYGRDNEQFF
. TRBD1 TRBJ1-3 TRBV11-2 TGTGCCAGCAGCTTGGCGACAGGGCTCTCTGGAAACACCATATATTTT CASSLATGLSGNTIYF
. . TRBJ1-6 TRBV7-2 TGTGCCAGCAGCTTAGTAGCCAGGGAGGATACACCCCTCCACTTT CASSLVAREDTPLHF
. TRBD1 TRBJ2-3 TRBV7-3 TGTGCCAGCAGCTTAAAACCAAGTGGACAGGATGGCACAGATACGCAGTATTTT CASSLKPSGQDGTDTQYF
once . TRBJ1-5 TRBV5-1 TGCGCCAGCAGCTTACATACAGGGTCCGGCCAGCCCCAGCATTTT CASSLHTGSGQPQHF
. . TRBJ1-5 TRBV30 TGTGCCTGGAGTGTTCTAGGGGATCAGCCCCAGCATTTT CAWSVLGDQPQHF
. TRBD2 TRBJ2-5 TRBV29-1 TGCAGCGTTGAAGCGGCTAGCGGGAGAGTCGAGACCCAGTACTTC CSVEAASGRVETQYF
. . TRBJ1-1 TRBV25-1 TGTGCCAGCGTAGACAGGAGGGGCACTGAAGCTTTCTTT CASVDRRGTEAFF
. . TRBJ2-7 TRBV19 TGTGCCAGTAGTATAAACCCGACCCCTTCCTACGAGCAGTACTTC CASSINPTPSYEQYF
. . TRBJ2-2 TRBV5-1 TGCGCCAGCAGCTTGGGGATGAACACCGGGGAGCTGTTTTTT CASSLGMNTGELFF
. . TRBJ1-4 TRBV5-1 TGCGCCAGCAGCTTAAGGGGTGGAGGGGAAAAACTGTTTTTT CASSLRGGGEKLFF
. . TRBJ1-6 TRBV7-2 TGTGCCAGCAGCCCCTTCCAGGGGCGTAATTCACCCCTCCACTTT CASSPFQGRNSPLHF
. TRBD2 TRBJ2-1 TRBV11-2 TGTGCCAGCAGCTCGGGACTAGCGGGAGAATACAATGAGCAGTTCTTC CASSSGLAGEYNEQFF
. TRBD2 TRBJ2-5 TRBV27 TGTGCCAGCAGCCGAGGCGGGAGGGTCCAAGAGACCCAGTACTTC CASSRGGRVQETQYF
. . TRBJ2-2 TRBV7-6 TGTGCCAGTTCTGACGGATACACCGGGGAGCTGTTTTTT CASSDGYTGELFF
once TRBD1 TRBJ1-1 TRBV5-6 TGTGCCAGCAGCTACAGGGGGTATTACATGAACACTGAAGCTTTCTTT CASSYRGYYMNTEAFF
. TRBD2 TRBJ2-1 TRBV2 TGTGCCATCAATACCGGGACTAGAACCTACAATGAGCAGTTCTTC CAINTGTRTYNEQFF
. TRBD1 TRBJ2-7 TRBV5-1 TGCGCCAGCGGGCAGGGGGACTACGAGCAGTACTTC CASGQGDYEQYF
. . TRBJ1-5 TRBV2 TGTGCCAGCAGCGCTATGGGACAGCCCCAGCATTTT CASSAMGQPQHF
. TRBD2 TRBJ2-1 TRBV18 TGTGCCAGCTCACCAAAAAAGCTAGCGGGAGACTCGGAGCAGTTCTTC CASSPKKLAGDSEQFF
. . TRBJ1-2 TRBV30 TGTGCCTGGAGTCTGAACAGGGCCGGCGGCTACACCTTC CAWSLNRAGGYTF
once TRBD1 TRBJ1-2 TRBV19 TGTGCCAGTAGTACCCACCAAGGGACAGGGAGGAATGGCTACACCTTC CASSTHQGTGRNGYTF
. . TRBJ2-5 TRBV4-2 TGTGCCAGCAGCCAAGATGGACTCCGCCAAGAGACCCAGTACTTC CASSQDGLRQETQYF
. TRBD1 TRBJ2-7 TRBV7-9 TGTGCCAGCAGCCGGACAGGGTACGAGCAGTACTTC CASSRTGYEQYF
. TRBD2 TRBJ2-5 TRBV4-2 TGTGCCAGCAGCCAAGGAATAGCGGGGCCCGGAGAGACCCAGTACTTC CASSQGIAGPGETQYF
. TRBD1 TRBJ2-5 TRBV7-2 TGTGCCAGCAGTCCAATTAGGGGACAGGGTATGGAGACCCAGTACTTC CASSPIRGQGMETQYF
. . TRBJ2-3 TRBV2 TGTGCCAGCAGTGCGAATCTGGGGTTTCTAGCTGAGTCAGATACGCAGTATTTT CASSANLGFLAESDTQYF
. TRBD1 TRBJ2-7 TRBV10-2 TGCGCCAGCAGTGCCGACAGGGCCTACTACGAGCAGTACTTC CASSADRAYYEQYF
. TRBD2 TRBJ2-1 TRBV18 TGTGCCAGCTCACCACCGGGCCGCCTAGCGGGTACTTCCTACAATGAGCAGTTCTTC CASSPPGRLAGTSYNEQFF
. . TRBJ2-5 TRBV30 TGTGCCTGGAGTGTAGACCGGGGGCTCCAAGAGACCCAGTACTTC CAWSVDRGLQETQYF
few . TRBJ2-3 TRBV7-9 TGTGCCAGCAGCCTAATCACAGATACGCAGTATTTT CASSLITDTQYF
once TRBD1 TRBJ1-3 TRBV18 TGTGCCAGCTCACCGGGACAGTCGAGCTCTGGAAACACCATATATTTT CASSPGQSSSGNTIYF
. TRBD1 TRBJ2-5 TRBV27 TGTGCCAGCAGCCGTGACAGGGGGCCGGAGACCCAGTACTTC CASSRDRGPETQYF
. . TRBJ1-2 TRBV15 TGTGCCACCGGACGAATAGGGGCTTGGGGCTACACCTTC CATGRIGAWGYTF
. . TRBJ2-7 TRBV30 TGTGCCTGGAGTGTACCCGGACTAATCCCCTACGAGCAGTACTTC CAWSVPGLIPYEQYF
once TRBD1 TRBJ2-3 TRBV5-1 TGCGCCAGCAGCTTCGACCCGGGACAGGGAGCAGATACGCAGTATTTT CASSFDPGQGADTQYF
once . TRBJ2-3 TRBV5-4 TGTGCCAGCAGCTTGGGGCCCCAGATCACAGATACGCAGTATTTT CASSLGPQITDTQYF
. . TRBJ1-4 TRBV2 TGTGCCAGCAGTGAGATTGTGGAGAAACTGTTTTTT CASSEIVEKLFF
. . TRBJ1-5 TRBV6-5 TGTGCCAGCAGTTACCAAGAAAATCAGCCCCAGCATTTT CASSYQENQPQHF
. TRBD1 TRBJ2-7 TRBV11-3 TGTGCCAGCAGCCCGGACAGGGGAAACGAGCAGTACTTC CASSPDRGNEQYF
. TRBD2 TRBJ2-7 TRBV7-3 TGTGCCAGCAGCGGAGGTGGACTAGCCTTCTCCTACGAGCAGTACTTC CASSGGGLAFSYEQYF
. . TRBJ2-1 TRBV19 TGTGCCAGTAGTAGGCAGGGCTTCCCTCTAAGCTCCTACAATGAGCAGTTCTTC CASSRQGFPLSSYNEQFF
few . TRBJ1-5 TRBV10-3 TGTGCCATCACCTCGGACGGAGGGAATCAGCCCCAGCATTTT CAITSDGGNQPQHF
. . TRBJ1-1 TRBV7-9 TGTGCCAGCAGCTTAATGAGCAGGGGCACTGAAGCTTTCTTT CASSLMSRGTEAFF
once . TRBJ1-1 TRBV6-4 TGTGCCAACGTCGGCGGGACCGAGGTCAGTGAAGCTTTCTTT CANVGGTEVSEAFF